This section outlines one T cell receptor (beta chain) sequence together with its context. Its antigen is still unknown. One base away there is no much larger clone; base qualities are not given. For sequencing, an Illumina HiSeq 2000 was employed. Multiplex PCR amplification was used to build the TCR beta chain libraries. High-throughput sequencing was used to analyze the amplified TCR beta chain products. TCRdb ran its own pipeline on the public reads, namely fastp trimming at Q25 and MiXCR clone calling, and kept in-frame beta chains. When rows share a CDR3 protein, they turn into one entry using the most common DNA and genes. Recorded for this sample are hundreds of thousands of distinct CDR3 sequences; less than 40% of them occurred a single time. The ten largest clones capture around 1.5% of the sample. Lymph node samples came from the axillary draining lymph nodes of breast cancer patients. The sample originates from a study of breast tumors, draining lymph nodes, adjacent tissues (dated by TCRdb to the mid-2010s). With regard to the full study: TCR beta repertoires were compared across tumor, adjacent nontumor tissue and axillary lymph nodes obtained from breast cancer patients. In human breast cancer, the study set out to evaluate how tumor, surrounding tissue and draining lymph node repertoires relate to one another and whether T cells may move between these sites. General findings and caveats noted by the study authors: A scenario in which most tumor T cells derive from the lymph node and then expand within tumor tissue was judged to be consistent with the data. The study presented the conclusion that tumor T cells originate in lymph nodes as consistent with a hypothesis, not as something directly demonstrated. The similarity between tumor and nontumor tissue repertoires was significantly greater in luminal-like breast cancer than in basal-like breast cancer. Tumor T-cell repertoires showed less diversity than lymph node repertoires and more diversity than nontumor tissue repertoires, and tumor T-cell repertoires showed preferential V and J gene usage.

Taken from the germline V gene (reference sequence), the CDR1 and CDR2 loops are MNHEY and SMNVEV. Trimming at the junction amounts to 3 bases on V and 4 bases on J, and the germline ends lie 22 bases apart. Inclusive of the bounding cysteine and phenylalanine, the CDR3 is 17 residues long. CDR3 DNA is the only sequence kept; it has 51 bases, read in frame from the first base. The material sequenced was axillary lymph node tissue. The clonotype originates from a female donor with breast cancer. Some clones in this sample may be carry-over from other donors' samples. The chain employs TRBV27 and TRBJ2-7; tentative D gene TRBD2, with 6 bases matching. The DNA is TGTGCCAGCAGTTTGAGGCCCACTAGCTTGCAGAGATACGAGCAGTACTTC. Its coded protein is CASSLRPTSLQRYEQYF.